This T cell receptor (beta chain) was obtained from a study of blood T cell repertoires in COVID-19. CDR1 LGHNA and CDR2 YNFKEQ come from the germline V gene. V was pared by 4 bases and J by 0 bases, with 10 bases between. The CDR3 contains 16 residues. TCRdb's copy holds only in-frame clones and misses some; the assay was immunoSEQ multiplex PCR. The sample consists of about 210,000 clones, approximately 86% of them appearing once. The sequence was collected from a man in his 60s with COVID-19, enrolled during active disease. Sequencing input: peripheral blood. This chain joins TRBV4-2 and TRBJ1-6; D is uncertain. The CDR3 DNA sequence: TGTGCCAGCAGCCCTGAGTCCGGCTCCTATAATTCACCCCTCCACTTT. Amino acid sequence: CASSPESGSYNSPLHF.